This T cell receptor beta chain was identified in a study of CD8 T cells in Susac syndrome. A quantity of roughly 0.5 to 1 ug RNA underwent reverse transcription using random hexamers. The immunoSEQ assay covered 54 Vbeta and 13 Jbeta segments for CDR3. Each CDR3 protein gets one entry after TCRdb re-called the immunoSEQ multiplex PCR reads with MiXCR. The table includes approximately 150,000 distinct CDR3 sequences, roughly nine tenths detected once. The CDR3 totals 15 residues. Trimming stripped 5 bases from V and 5 bases from J, with 17 bases between. Germline V gene lookup returns CDR1 MDHEN and CDR2 SYDVKM.

V and J are TRBV28 and TRBJ2-3; D could derive from TRBD1 or TRBD2 (6 bases each). Sequences were obtained from CD4+ T cells from PBMCs. The receptor was isolated from a human donor in good health. DNA of the CDR3: TGTGCCAGCAGTCTTCCTGGGGGCGGGGTAGATACGCAGTATTTT. Amino acids: CASSLPGGGVDTQYF.